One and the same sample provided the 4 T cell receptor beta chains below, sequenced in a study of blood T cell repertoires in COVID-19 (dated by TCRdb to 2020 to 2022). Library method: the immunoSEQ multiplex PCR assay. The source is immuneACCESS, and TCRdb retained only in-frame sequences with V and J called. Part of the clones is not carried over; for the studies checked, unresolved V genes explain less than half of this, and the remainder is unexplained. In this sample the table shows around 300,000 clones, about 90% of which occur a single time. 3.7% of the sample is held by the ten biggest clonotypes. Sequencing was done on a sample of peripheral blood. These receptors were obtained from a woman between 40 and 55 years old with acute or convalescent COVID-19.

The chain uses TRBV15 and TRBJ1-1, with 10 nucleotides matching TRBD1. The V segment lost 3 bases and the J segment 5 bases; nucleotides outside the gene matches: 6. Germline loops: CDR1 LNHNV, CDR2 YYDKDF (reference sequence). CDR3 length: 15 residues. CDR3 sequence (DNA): TGTGCCACCAGCAGTCGACAGGGGGCACGTACTGAAGCTTTCTTT. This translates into CATSSRQGARTEAFF. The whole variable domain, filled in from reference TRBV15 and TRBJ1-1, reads DAMVIQNPRYQVTQFGKPVTLSCSQTLNHNVMYWYQQKSSQAPKLLFHYYDKDFNNEADTPDNFQSRRPNTSFCFLDIRSPGLGDTAMYLCATSSRQGARTEAFFGQGTRLTVV.

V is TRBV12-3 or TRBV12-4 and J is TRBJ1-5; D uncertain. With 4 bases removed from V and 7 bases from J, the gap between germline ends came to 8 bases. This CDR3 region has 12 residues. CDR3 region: CASSSYAQPQHF. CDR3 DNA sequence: TGTGCCAGCAGTTCCTACGCCCAGCCCCAGCATTTT.

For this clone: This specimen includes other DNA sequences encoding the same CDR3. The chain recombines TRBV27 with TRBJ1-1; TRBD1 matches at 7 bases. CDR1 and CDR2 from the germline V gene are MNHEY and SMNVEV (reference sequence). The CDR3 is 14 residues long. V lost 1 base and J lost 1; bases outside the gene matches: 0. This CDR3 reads CASSLYRGNTEAFF. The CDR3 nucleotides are TGTGCCAGCAGTTTATACAGGGGGAACACTGAAGCTTTCTTT.

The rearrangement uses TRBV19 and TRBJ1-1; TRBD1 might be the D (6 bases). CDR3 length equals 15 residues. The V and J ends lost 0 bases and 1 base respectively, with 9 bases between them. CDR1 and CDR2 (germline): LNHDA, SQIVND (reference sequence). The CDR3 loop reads CASSIEGAGNTEAFF. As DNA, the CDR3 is TGTGCCAGTAGTATAGAGGGGGCAGGGAACACTGAAGCTTTCTTT.